One sample yielded the 2 T cell receptor beta chains listed below, sequenced in a study of Graves' ophthalmopathy and Graves' hyperthyroidism. The sequenced template was RNA, covering the TCR beta CDR3 region. Scientists carried out first-round RT-PCR using HTBI primers and then a second-round multiplex PCR. TCRdb reprocessed the multiplex PCR reads via MiXCR and lists one record per CDR3 protein. The table lists 350,000 or so distinct CDR3 sequences, roughly 15% of them singletons, with roughly an eighth in the top ten. The sequencing sample was made of peripheral blood. These receptors were taken from an adult man with Graves' ophthalmopathy.

The chain is built from TRBV20-1 and TRBJ2-7; possibly TRBD1 for D (5 bases). CDR1 DFQATT and CDR2 SNEGSKA come from the germline V gene (reference sequence). The germline V and J ends were trimmed by 0 bases and 7 bases, with 13 bases remaining between them. The CDR3 spans 13 residues. This CDR3 is CSARDQGPREQYF. The CDR3 DNA sequence: TGCAGTGCTAGAGATCAGGGTCCTCGTGAGCAGTACTTC.

Only a few counts were recorded for this clonotype. The V gene is TRBV30, the J gene TRBJ2-5; weak D call: TRBD2 (5 bases). CDR3 length: 12 residues. Germline lookup yields CDR1 GTSNPN and CDR2 SVGIG (reference sequence). Trimming stripped 2 bases from V and 4 bases from J, with 8 bases between. The CDR3: CAWSTRLETQYF. The CDR3 bases are TGTGCCTGGAGTACTAGGTTAGAGACCCAGTACTTC.